These 27 T cell receptor beta chains were all obtained from the same sample, sequenced in a study of blood T cell repertoires in COVID-19. The table came from immunoSEQ multiplex PCR; TCRdb's copy has only in-frame clones and leaves some out. The table shows about 300,000 clones, with roughly 91% occurring only once. Sequenced material: peripheral blood. These receptors were taken from a woman aged 25-40 years with COVID-19, enrolled during active disease.

This chain joins TRBV6-5 and TRBJ1-1, with a possible D match to TRBD1 (5 bases). Germline V gene data show CDR1 as MNHEY and CDR2 as SVGAGI. The CDR3 is 13 residues long. Trimming cost V 3 bases and J 9 bases, with 14 bases left between them. The CDR3 reads CASSYGIRAQAFF. In DNA form, the CDR3 reads TGTGCCAGCAGTTATGGGATCAGGGCGCAAGCTTTCTTT.

This rearrangement joins TRBV11-3 to TRBJ2-7; D might be TRBD1 (6 bases). This CDR3 region has 13 residues. Between the trimmed V and J ends, which lost 0 bases and 6 bases, there was a span of 9 bases. Germline V gives CDR1 SGHNT, CDR2 YENEEA. CDR3 nucleotides: TGTGCCAGCAGCTTAGATAGCAGGGGCGAGCAGTACGTC. This translates into CASSLDSRGEQYV.

This rearrangement joins TRBV11-3 to TRBJ2-7; the D gene is possibly TRBD2 (6 bases). CDR3 length equals 14 residues. V lost 6 bases, J lost 0 bases, and 12 bases lay in between. Germline CDR1 and CDR2: SGHNT and YENEEA. CDR3 protein: CASRPGTVSYEQYF. In nucleotides, the CDR3 is TGTGCCAGCAGGCCCGGGACTGTCTCCTACGAGCAGTACTTC.

CDR3 sequence (DNA): TGTGCCAGCAGCCCGAGTACGGGGGGCCAAGAGACCCAGTACTTC. Translating it yields CASSPSTGGQETQYF. This chain uses TRBV11-2 with TRBJ2-5, with TRBD2 matching over 7 bases. The germline gives CDR1 SGHAT, CDR2 FQNNGV. The CDR3 consists of 15 residues. V gave up 5 bases and J gave up 1 base; unmatched junction bases: 7.

This sequence joins TRBV28 and TRBJ2-7; 12 bases fit TRBD2. CDR1 is MDHEN and CDR2 is SYDVKM in the germline V gene. This CDR3 contains 14 residues. V gave up 5 bases and J gave up 4 bases; unmatched junction bases: 3. CDR3 sequence: CASSPSGGVYEQYV. CDR3 DNA: TGTGCCAGCAGTCCTAGCGGGGGGGTATACGAGCAGTACGTC.

The V gene is TRBV3-1 (or the pseudogene TRBV3-2), the J gene TRBJ2-4; D perhaps matches TRBD2 (6 bases). Deletions cut 8 bases from V and 0 bases from J, with 17 bases between. CDR3 length equals 16 residues. Germline lookup yields CDR1 LGHDT and CDR2 YNNKEL (reference sequence). CDR3 in DNA: TGTGCCAGCTCACCAGCCGGGACTGAAGCCAAAAACATTCAGTACTTC. It codes for CASSPAGTEAKNIQYF.

This clone was seen ten or more times. The gene calls are TRBV23-1 and TRBJ1-5, with D possibly TRBD1 on 6 matching bases. Being an ORF, TRBV23-1 has a function that is uncertain. This CDR3 spans 16 amino acids. Trimming left V 0 bases short and J 7 bases short, with 16 bases between. The CDR3: CASSQSGTDSDQPQHF. CDR3 nucleotides: TGCGCCAGCAGTCAATCGGGCACGGACAGCGACCAGCCCCAGCATTTT.

V gene TRBV5-1 combines with J gene TRBJ1-5, with 11 positions matching TRBD1. V lost 4 bases to trimming and J lost 3 bases; unmatched junction nucleotides: 3. This CDR3 has 15 residues. Germline CDR1 SGHRS, CDR2 YFSETQ. The CDR3 is CASSPGQGDNQPQHF. CDR3 bases: TGCGCCAGCAGCCCGGGACAGGGGGACAATCAGCCCCAGCATTTT.

The V and J genes are TRBV5-5 and TRBJ2-7; D perhaps matches TRBD2 (5 bases). This CDR3 is 13 amino acids long. Per germline, CDR1 SGHKS and CDR2 YYEKEE (reference sequence). The germline V and J ends were trimmed by 2 bases and 3 bases, with 9 bases remaining between them. The CDR3 spells CASSFAGNYEQYF. The CDR3 nucleotides are TGTGCCAGCAGCTTTGCCGGGAACTACGAGCAGTACTTC.

The rearrangement links TRBV6-5 to TRBJ2-2, with D maybe TRBD2 (5 bases). Germline loops: CDR1 MNHEY, CDR2 SVGAGI. V lost 2 bases to trimming and J lost 6 bases, with 7 bases between them. The CDR3 covers 13 residues. CDR3 coding DNA: TGTGCCAGCAGTTACAAGGAGGCCGGGGAGCTGTTTTTT. This encodes CASSYKEAGELFF.

The chain joins TRBV4-1 to TRBJ1-5, with D unresolved. This CDR3 region has 15 residues. The germline V gene encodes CDR1 MGHRA and CDR2 YSYEKL. Trimming took 4 bases from V and 5 from J, leaving 15 bases between them. Here the CDR3 reads CASSLSTGDHQPQHF. The CDR3 DNA is TGCGCCAGCAGCCTAAGCACGGGAGATCATCAGCCCCAGCATTTT.

This sequence joins TRBV30 and TRBJ1-1; TRBD1 matches at 7 bases. The CDR3 sequence is 14 residues long. V trimming: 4 bases; J trimming: 6 bases; junction bases outside the gene matches: 11. Germline lookup yields CDR1 GTSNPN and CDR2 SVGIG (reference sequence). CDR3 amino acids: CAWIRQGGWAEAFF. The CDR3 DNA reads TGTGCCTGGATCCGACAGGGAGGTTGGGCTGAAGCTTTCTTT.

In this sample, this clone turned up once. V usage is TRBV3-1 (or the pseudogene TRBV3-2) and J usage is TRBJ1-2; TRBD1 matches 9 bases. CDR1 and CDR2 (germline): LGHDT, YNNKEL (reference sequence). The CDR3 has 15 residues. V shed 1 base and J 4 bases; nucleotides not matched to a gene: 4. The CDR3 reads CASSQGRQGGYGYTF. CDR3 sequence (DNA): TGTGCCAGCAGCCAAGGGAGACAGGGGGGCTATGGCTACACCTTC.

As regards this clone: Other DNA sequences in this sample translate to the same CDR3. V usage is TRBV12-3 or TRBV12-4 and J usage is TRBJ1-5, with D possibly matching TRBD1 (6 bases). V was cut by 6 bases and J by 5 bases, with 11 bases left in between. There are 13 residues in the CDR3. This chain's CDR3 is CASSPSGDQPQHF. The CDR3 nucleotides read TGTGCCAGCAGCCCTTCAGGGGATCAGCCCCAGCATTTT.

The rearrangement joins TRBV5-1 to TRBJ2-7; TRBD2 matches 12 bases. Germline CDR1 and CDR2: SGHRS and YFSETQ. V was pared by 5 bases and J by 2 bases, with 2 bases of the junction left unmatched. CDR3 length equals 14 residues. The DNA of the CDR3 is TGCGCCAGCAGAACTAGCGGGGGGCCCTACGAGCAGTACTTC. Translating gives CASRTSGGPYEQYF.

The V call is TRBV7-9, the J call TRBJ1-1; D unresolved. V lost 2 bases and J 0 bases, leaving 4 bases between the germline ends. This CDR3 has 13 residues. CDR1 SEHNR and CDR2 FQNEAQ come from the germline V gene (reference sequence). The CDR3 sequence: CASSLLVNTEAFF. In DNA, the CDR3 is TGTGCCAGCAGCTTACTAGTGAACACTGAAGCTTTCTTT.

J is TRBJ2-5 and V is TRBV5-1, with D uncertain. The CDR3 has 13 amino acids. Germline V lookup: CDR1 SGHRS, CDR2 YFSETQ. V was pared by 2 bases and J by 1 base, with 6 bases between. The CDR3 protein is CASSFQAQETQYF. The CDR3 region has the DNA TGCGCCAGCAGCTTCCAGGCCCAAGAGACCCAGTACTTC.

The rearrangement uses TRBV12-5 and TRBJ1-2; D gene unclear. V was clipped by 1 base and J by 5 bases, with 11 bases between them. The V gene's germline CDR1 is LGHNT and CDR2 FRNRAP. This CDR3 has 14 residues. CDR3: CASGLGPRGYGYTF. CDR3 sequence (DNA): TGTGCTAGTGGTTTGGGGCCACGGGGTTATGGCTACACCTTC.

The rearrangement uses TRBV11-3 and TRBJ2-3, with TRBD2 matching 9 bases. V gave up 5 bases and J gave up 2 bases; unmatched junction bases: 14. Germline CDR1 is SGHNT and CDR2 is YENEEA. This CDR3 has 18 residues. The CDR3 bases are TGTGCCAGCAGCCACCCCCGGAGGGCTAGCGGGGACACAGATACGCAGTATTTT. The encoded protein is CASSHPRRASGDTDTQYF. The full variable domain, its missing parts supplied by reference TRBV11-3 and TRBJ2-3, is EAGVVQSPRYKIIEKKQPVAFWCNPISGHNTLYWYLQNLGQGPELLIRYENEEAVDDSQLPKDRFSAERLKGVDSTLKIQPAELGDSAVYLCASSHPRRASGDTDTQYFGPGTRLTVL.

The V call is TRBV7-2, the J call TRBJ2-2; D not certain. The germline V and J ends were trimmed by 0 bases and 6 bases, with 5 bases remaining between them. This CDR3 spans 13 amino acids. CDR1 and CDR2 from the germline V gene are SGHTA and FQGNSA. In DNA form, the CDR3 reads TGTGCCAGCAGCTTAGCCCCTCCCGGGGAGCTGTTTTTT. Residues: CASSLAPPGELFF.

This clone was found a few times. The rearrangement uses TRBV7-9 and TRBJ2-3; tentative D call: TRBD2 (5 bases). The CDR3 covers 11 residues. Deletions cut 4 bases from V and 11 bases from J, with 10 bases between. CDR1 SEHNR and CDR2 FQNEAQ come from the germline V gene (reference sequence). The CDR3 region is CASSWDRGQYF. CDR3 DNA sequence: TGTGCCAGCAGCTGGGATCGGGGGCAGTATTTT.

The chain links TRBV16 to TRBJ1-2; maybe TRBD1 (5 bases). Germline V CDR1 and CDR2: KGHSY, FQNENV. This CDR3 region has 14 residues. Deletions cut 0 bases from V and 4 bases from J, with 9 bases between. The CDR3 sequence is CASSQSPGSYGYTF. The CDR3 region has the DNA TGTGCCAGCAGCCAATCACCAGGGTCCTATGGCTACACCTTC.

This chain connects TRBV7-3 to TRBJ2-7, with 7 nucleotides matching TRBD1. The germline CDR1 and CDR2 sequences are SGHTA and FQGTGA. The CDR3 spans 14 residues. V lost 5 bases to trimming and J lost 3 bases; unmatched junction nucleotides: 7. The CDR3 DNA is TGTGCCAGCAGCCCGACAGGGTTACTCTACGAGCAGTACTTC. It is translated as CASSPTGLLYEQYF.

The chain links TRBV2 to TRBJ2-3; D is unclear. This CDR3 comprises 17 residues. V was clipped by 6 bases and J by 1 base, with 20 bases between them. Germline V lookup: CDR1 SNHLY, CDR2 FYNNEI. The CDR3 protein is CASRRAPTRRGTDTQYF. CDR3 nucleotides: TGTGCCAGCAGGAGAGCCCCGACTCGACGGGGCACAGATACGCAGTATTTT.

The gene calls are TRBV5-1 and TRBJ2-7; possibly TRBD1 for D (6 bases). This CDR3 spans 13 amino acids. Trimming removed 2 bases at V and 4 bases at J, with 10 bases between. Germline CDR1 SGHRS, CDR2 YFSETQ. The CDR3 is CASSFGTGYEQYV. CDR3 in DNA: TGCGCCAGCAGCTTCGGAACAGGGTACGAGCAGTACGTC.

With respect to this clone: This same CDR3 is encoded by further DNA sequences in the sample. The chain employs TRBV6-5 and TRBJ1-1; D unresolved. Per germline, CDR1 MNHEY and CDR2 SVGAGI. With 5 bases removed from V and 4 bases from J, the gap between germline ends came to 2 bases. The CDR3 is made up of 10 amino acids. Here the CDR3 reads CASSRTEAFF. CDR3 DNA: TGTGCCAGCAGTCGCACTGAAGCTTTCTTT.

The chain combines TRBV7-9 with TRBJ1-4; D uncertain. The germline V gene encodes CDR1 SEHNR and CDR2 FQNEAQ (reference sequence). The CDR3 has 13 residues. Trimming removed 2 bases at V and 8 bases at J, with 9 bases between. CDR3 sequence (DNA): TGTGCCAGCAGCTTAATTGGAGGGGAAAAACTGTTTTTT. Translated: CASSLIGGEKLFF. Complete variable domain (other parts from reference TRBV7-9 and TRBJ1-4): DTGVSQNPRHKITKRGQNVTFRCDPISEHNRLYWYRQTLGQGPEFLTYFQNEAQLEKSRLLSDRFSAERPKGSFSTLEIQRTEQGDSAMYLCASSLIGGEKLFFGSGTQLSVL.